This entry concerns a single TCR beta chain. The record originates from a study of technical replicates of blood from a handful of donors. Assay: immunoSEQ multiplex PCR; the TCRdb copy retains only in-frame clones and omits some. This sample yields about 82,000 clones, of which roughly 92% are seen a single time; more than 0.25% belongs to the top ten. CDR1 and CDR2 (germline): SGHRS, YFSETQ. CDR3 length: 14 amino acids. Trimming at V came to 4 bases and at J to 7 bases, leaving 10 bases not matched to a gene. The TCR sequence derives from a human donor in good health. The genes are TRBV5-1 and TRBJ1-1, with 7 bases aligning to TRBD1. Sequencing was performed on T cells isolated from PBMCs. The CDR3 DNA is TGCGCCAGCAGCCTCAGACAGGGACGAGATGAAGCTTTCTTT. This encodes CASSLRQGRDEAFF.